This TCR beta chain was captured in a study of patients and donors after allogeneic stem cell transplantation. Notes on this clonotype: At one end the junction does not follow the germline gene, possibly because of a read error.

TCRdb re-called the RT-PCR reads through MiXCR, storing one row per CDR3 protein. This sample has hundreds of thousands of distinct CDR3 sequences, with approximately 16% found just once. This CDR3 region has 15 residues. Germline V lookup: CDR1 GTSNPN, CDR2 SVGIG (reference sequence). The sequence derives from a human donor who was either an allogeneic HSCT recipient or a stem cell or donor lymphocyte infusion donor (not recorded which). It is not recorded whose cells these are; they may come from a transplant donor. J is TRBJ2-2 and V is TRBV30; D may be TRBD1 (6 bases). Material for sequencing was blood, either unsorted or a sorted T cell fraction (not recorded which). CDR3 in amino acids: CAGSTGSSNTGELFF. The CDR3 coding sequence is TGTGCCGGGAGCACAGGGAGTTCGAACACCGGGGAGCTGTTTTTT. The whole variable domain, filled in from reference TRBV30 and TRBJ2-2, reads SQTIHQWPATLVQPVGSPLSLECTVEGTSNPNLYWYRQAAGRGLQLLFYSVGIGQISSEVPQNLSASRPQDRQFILSSKKLLLSDSGFYLCAGSTGSSNTGELFFGEGSRLTVL.